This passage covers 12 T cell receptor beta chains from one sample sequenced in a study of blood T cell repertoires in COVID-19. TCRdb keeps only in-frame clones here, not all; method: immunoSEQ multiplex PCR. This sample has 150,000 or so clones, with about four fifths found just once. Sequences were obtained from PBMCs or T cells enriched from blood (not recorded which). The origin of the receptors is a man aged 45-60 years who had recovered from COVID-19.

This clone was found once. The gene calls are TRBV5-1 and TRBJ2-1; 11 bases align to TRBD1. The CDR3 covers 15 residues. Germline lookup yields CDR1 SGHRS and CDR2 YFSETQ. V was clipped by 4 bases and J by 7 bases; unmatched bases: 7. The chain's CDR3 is CASSLRTGGLNEQFF. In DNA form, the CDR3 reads TGCGCCAGCAGCCTGAGGACAGGGGGCTTGAATGAGCAGTTCTTC.

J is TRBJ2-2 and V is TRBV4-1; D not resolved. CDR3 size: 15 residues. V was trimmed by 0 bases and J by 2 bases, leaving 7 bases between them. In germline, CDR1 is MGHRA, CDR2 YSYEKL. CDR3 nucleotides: TGCGCCAGCAGCCAAGACATTACTAACACCGGGGAGCTGTTTTTT. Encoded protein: CASSQDITNTGELFF.

CDR3 region: CASSLLPTAGNTIYF. The CDR3 DNA reads TGCGCCAGCAGCTTGCTCCCGACAGCTGGAAACACCATATATTTT. The chain joins TRBV5-1 to TRBJ1-3, with D possibly being TRBD1 (5 bases). Deletions cut 1 base from V and 2 bases from J, with 10 bases between. The CDR3 sequence is 15 residues long. Per the germline V gene, CDR1 is SGHRS and CDR2 is YFSETQ. Using reference TRBV5-1 and TRBJ1-3 for the parts outside the CDR3, the full variable domain is KAGVTQTPRYLIKTRGQQVTLSCSPISGHRSVSWYQQTPGQGLQFLFEYFSETQRNKGNFPGRFSGRQFSNSRSEMNVSTLELGDSALYLCASSLLPTAGNTIYFGEGSWLTVV.

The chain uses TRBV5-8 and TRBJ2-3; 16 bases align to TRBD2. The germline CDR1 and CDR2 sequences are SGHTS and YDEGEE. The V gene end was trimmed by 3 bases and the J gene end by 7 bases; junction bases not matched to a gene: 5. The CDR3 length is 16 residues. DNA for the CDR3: TGTGCCAGCAGCTCCGGGACTAGCGGGGGGGCCAATACGCAGTATTTT. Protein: CASSSGTSGGANTQYF.

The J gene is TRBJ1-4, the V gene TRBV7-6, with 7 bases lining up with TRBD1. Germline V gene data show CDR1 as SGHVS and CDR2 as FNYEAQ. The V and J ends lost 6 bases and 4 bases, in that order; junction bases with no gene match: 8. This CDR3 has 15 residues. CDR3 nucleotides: TGTGCCAGCAGTCGACAGGGCACGGATAATGAAAAACTGTTTTTT. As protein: CASSRQGTDNEKLFF.

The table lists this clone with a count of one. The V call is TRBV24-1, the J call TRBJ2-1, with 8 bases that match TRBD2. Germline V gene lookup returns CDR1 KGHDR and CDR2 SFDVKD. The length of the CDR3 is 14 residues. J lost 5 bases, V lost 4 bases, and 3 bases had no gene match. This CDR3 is CATSDPGLDNEQFF. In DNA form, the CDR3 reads TGTGCCACCAGTGACCCGGGACTAGACAATGAGCAGTTCTTC.

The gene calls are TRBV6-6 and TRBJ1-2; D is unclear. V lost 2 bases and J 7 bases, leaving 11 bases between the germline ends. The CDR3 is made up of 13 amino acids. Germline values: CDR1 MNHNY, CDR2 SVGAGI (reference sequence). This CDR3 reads CASSYTKESGYTF. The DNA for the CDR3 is TGTGCCAGCAGTTACACCAAGGAGAGTGGCTACACCTTC.

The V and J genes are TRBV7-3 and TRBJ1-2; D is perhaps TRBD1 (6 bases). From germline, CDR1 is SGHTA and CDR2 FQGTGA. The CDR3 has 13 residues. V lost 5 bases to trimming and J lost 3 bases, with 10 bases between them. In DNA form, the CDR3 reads TGTGCCAGCAGCCAGGGGTCAGACTATGGCTACACCTTC. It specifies CASSQGSDYGYTF.

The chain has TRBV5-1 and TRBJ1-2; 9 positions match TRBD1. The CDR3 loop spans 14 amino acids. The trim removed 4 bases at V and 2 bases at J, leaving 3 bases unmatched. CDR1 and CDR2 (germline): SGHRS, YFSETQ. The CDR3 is CASSGTGGNYGYTF. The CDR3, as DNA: TGCGCCAGCAGCGGAACAGGGGGCAACTATGGCTACACCTTC.

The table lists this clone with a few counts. The CDR3 region is CASSSSRDSGELFF. The CDR3 DNA follows: TGTGCCAGCAGTTCGTCCCGGGACAGCGGGGAGCTGTTTTTT. The chain couples TRBV28 to TRBJ2-2; TRBD1 matches at 7 bases. This CDR3 region has 14 residues. V gave up 4 bases and J gave up 7 bases; unmatched junction bases: 6. Germline assignment: CDR1 MDHEN and CDR2 SYDVKM.

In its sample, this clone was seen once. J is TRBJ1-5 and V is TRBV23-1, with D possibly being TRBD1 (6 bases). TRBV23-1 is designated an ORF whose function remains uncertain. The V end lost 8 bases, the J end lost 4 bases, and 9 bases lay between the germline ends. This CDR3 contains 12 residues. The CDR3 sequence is CASGRGNQPQHF. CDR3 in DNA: TGCGCCAGCGGTAGGGGGAATCAGCCCCAGCATTTT.

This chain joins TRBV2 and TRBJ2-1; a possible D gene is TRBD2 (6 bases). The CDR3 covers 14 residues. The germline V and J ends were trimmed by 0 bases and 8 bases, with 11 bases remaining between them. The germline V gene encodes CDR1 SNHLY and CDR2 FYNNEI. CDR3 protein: CASSEAGGKDEQFF. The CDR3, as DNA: TGTGCCAGCAGTGAAGCGGGAGGAAAGGATGAGCAGTTCTTC. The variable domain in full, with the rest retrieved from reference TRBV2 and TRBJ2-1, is EPEVTQTPSHQVTQMGQEVILRCVPISNHLYFYWYRQILGQKVEFLVSFYNNEISEKSEIFDDQFSVERPDGSNFTLKIRSTKLEDSAMYFCASSEAGGKDEQFFGPGTRLTVL.